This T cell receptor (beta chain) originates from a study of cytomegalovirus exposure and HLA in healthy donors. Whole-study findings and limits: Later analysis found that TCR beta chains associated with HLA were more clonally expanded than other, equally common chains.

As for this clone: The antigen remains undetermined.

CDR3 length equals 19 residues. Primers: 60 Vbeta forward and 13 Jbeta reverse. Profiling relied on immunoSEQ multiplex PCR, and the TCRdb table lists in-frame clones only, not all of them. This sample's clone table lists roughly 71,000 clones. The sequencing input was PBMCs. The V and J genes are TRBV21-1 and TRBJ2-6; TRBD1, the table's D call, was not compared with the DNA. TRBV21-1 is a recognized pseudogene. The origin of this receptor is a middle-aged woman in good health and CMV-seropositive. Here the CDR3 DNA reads TGTGCCAGCAGCAATTGGACAGGGAGGATATTGTCTGGGGCCAACGTCCTGACTTTC. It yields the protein CASSNWTGRILSGANVLTF.